These T cell receptor beta chains were read from a single sample in a study of blood T cell repertoires in COVID-19. Clones were read by immunoSEQ multiplex PCR, and TCRdb kept only the in-frame ones, dropping some. The data contain approximately 45,000 clones, 87% of them singletons. Sequenced sample: peripheral blood. The receptors shown here come from a human donor in a cohort sampled during active COVID-19. Both conserved end residues are part of each CDR3. A D gene is named only where the DNA matches it firmly. Where a row states a size, it is once, few, many or the class of an expanded clone; other rows omit it.

size	V	J	D	DNA	CDR3
NA	TRBV6-5	TRBJ1-6	NA	TGTGCCACCTTGGACATTCCTAATTCACCCCTCCACTTT	CATLDIPNSPLHF
NA	TRBV6-5	TRBJ1-1	TRBD1	TGTGCCAGCCTACAGGGGGATTCGAGGAACACTGAAGCTTTCTTT	CASLQGDSRNTEAFF
NA	TRBV12-5	TRBJ1-1	NA	TGTGCTAGTGGTTTGGGAGAGGAAGCTTTCTTT	CASGLGEEAFF
NA	TRBV6-6	TRBJ2-4	NA	TGTGCCAGCAGTTACTCCGGGGATGGGGCCAAAAACATTCAGTACTTC	CASSYSGDGAKNIQYF
once	TRBV6-2/TRBV6-3	TRBJ2-4	NA	TGTGCCAGCAGTTACCCCCTCGAGGTCGGGGCCAAAAACATTCAGTACTTC	CASSYPLEVGAKNIQYF
NA	TRBV7-3	TRBJ2-7	TRBD2	TGTGCCAGCAGAGGACTAGCGGGAGCCCACGAGCAGTACTTC	CASRGLAGAHEQYF
NA	TRBV29-1	TRBJ2-7	TRBD2	TGCAGCGTCAGACTAGCGACTAGTTACGAGCAGTACTTC	CSVRLATSYEQYF
NA	TRBV10-3	TRBJ1-1	TRBD1	TGTGCCATCACCCCGACGGGACAGGGAGGCACTGAAGCTTTCTTT	CAITPTGQGGTEAFF
once	TRBV7-2	TRBJ1-5	NA	TGTGCCAGCAGCCCGGGGAGTGATAGCAATCAGCCCCAGCATTTT	CASSPGSDSNQPQHF
NA	TRBV21-1	TRBJ2-6	NA	TGTGCCAGCAGCAAAGTGGGGCCGGGACAGGGTAGTCCTGGGGCCAACGTCCTGACTTTC	CASSKVGPGQGSPGANVLTF
few	TRBV2	TRBJ1-6	TRBD1	TGTGCCAGCAGTGAAGCAGTTGGGACAGGGGGGAATTCACCCCTCCACTTT	CASSEAVGTGGNSPLHF
NA	TRBV5-6	TRBJ2-2	TRBD1	TGTGCCAGCAGGGACAGGGATTGGGGCGGGGAGCTGTTTTTT	CASRDRDWGGELFF
once	TRBV2	TRBJ1-1	NA	TGTGCCAGCACCCCCCCGAGGGGGGGAGGGGGCACTGAAGCTTTCTTT	CASTPPRGGGGTEAFF
NA	TRBV28	TRBJ2-1	TRBD2	TGTGCCAGCAGTTTGTCTAGCGGGAGTAATGAGCAGTTCTTC	CASSLSSGSNEQFF
NA	TRBV7-9	TRBJ2-1	NA	TGTGCCAGCAGCCCAGGGTGGGATGCGGAGCAGTTCTTC	CASSPGWDAEQFF
once	TRBV7-2	TRBJ2-7	TRBD1	TGTGCCAGCAGCCCCAGGGGGAGTAACTACGAGCAGTACTTC	CASSPRGSNYEQYF
NA	TRBV29-1	TRBJ1-2	TRBD1	TGCAGCGTTGTCCCAAGGCAGGGGGCGACTAACTATGGCTACACCTTC	CSVVPRQGATNYGYTF
NA	TRBV5-4	TRBJ2-5	TRBD2	TGTGCCAGCAGCTTGGAAAGCGGGAGGGCCCAAGAGACCCAGTACTTC	CASSLESGRAQETQYF
NA	TRBV30	TRBJ2-2	NA	TGTGCCTGGAGGGCAGGGATAATCACCGGGGAGCTGTTTTTT	CAWRAGIITGELFF
NA	TRBV19	TRBJ2-7	TRBD2	TGTGCCAGTAGCTTTAGCGGGAGAAGCTACGAGCAGTACTTC	CASSFSGRSYEQYF
NA	TRBV7-2	TRBJ2-7	NA	TGTGCCAGCAGCCCCCGGGACGAGCAGTACTTC	CASSPRDEQYF
once	TRBV7-2	TRBJ2-2	TRBD1	TGTGCCAGCAGCGCCGGGACAGCGAACACCGGGGAGCTGTTTTTT	CASSAGTANTGELFF
NA	TRBV6-5	TRBJ2-5	TRBD2	TGTGCCAGCAGTAAGGGACTAGCGGCAGAAGAGACCCAGTACTTC	CASSKGLAAEETQYF
NA	TRBV28	TRBJ2-1	TRBD1	TGTGCCAGCAGTTTAGGACAGGCTGCCCTCTTC	CASSLGQAALF
NA	TRBV3-1/TRBV3-2	TRBJ2-5	TRBD1	TGTGCCAGCAGCCCGACAGGGGGAGGAGAGACCCAGTACTTC	CASSPTGGGETQYF
NA	TRBV27	TRBJ2-7	TRBD1	TGTGCCAGCAGTGCGACAGGGTCCTACGAGCAGTACTTC	CASSATGSYEQYF
NA	TRBV23-1	TRBJ2-1	NA	TGCGCCAGCAGTCATAAGGCCGGAAAGCGGACTCCGAGCTCCTACAATGAGCAGTTCTTC	CASSHKAGKRTPSSYNEQFF
NA	TRBV30	TRBJ1-1	NA	TGTGCCTGGAACAAACAGGGGAACACTGAAGCTTTCTTT	CAWNKQGNTEAFF
NA	TRBV5-4	TRBJ1-2	TRBD1	TGTGCCAGCTGCCGGGACAGCCTCTATGGCTACACCTTC	CASCRDSLYGYTF
NA	TRBV2	TRBJ1-2	TRBD1	TGTGCCAGCAATCCAGGGGGCGACTATGGCTACACCTTC	CASNPGGDYGYTF
NA	TRBV7-9	TRBJ2-5	NA	TGTGCCAGCAGCCGAGGGGAGACCCAGTACTTC	CASSRGETQYF
NA	TRBV15	TRBJ2-7	TRBD1	TGTGCCACCAGCAGAGATCTTAACAGGGGATACGAGCAGTACTTC	CATSRDLNRGYEQYF
once	TRBV19	TRBJ1-3	NA	TGTGCCAGTAGTATTTTGGGGACTATCTCTGGAAACACCATATATTTT	CASSILGTISGNTIYF